A single TCR beta chain is shown here with its context. Its antigen is still unknown. No qualities accompany the bases; no much larger clone lies one base away. The data were obtained in a study of CD4 and CD8 cells across lung adenocarcinoma regions (dated by TCRdb to the late 2010s). About the full investigation: To look at intratumor heterogeneity in the T cell receptor repertoire, the study compared tumor centers against tumor margins.

From the cysteine up to the phenylalanine, the CDR3 has a length of 17 residues. Just the 51-base CDR3 DNA is kept, in frame starting at base 1. The germline V gene (reference sequence) sets CDR1 to MNHEY and CDR2 to SMNVEV. Patients with localized lung adenocarcinoma, a subtype of non-small cell lung cancer, were used as donors. These samples came from the centers of localized lung adenocarcinomas. For TCR repertoire analysis, CD4+ T cells from tumor tissue were profiled separately from CD8+ T cells. The method was PCR. Sequencing was performed on a HiSeq X Ten. TCRdb applied fastp at Q25 and MiXCR to the public reads, then kept only in-frame beta chains. For every CDR3 protein sequence, its rows merge into one entry that carries the most common genes and DNA. The sample yields 7,000 to 8,500 distinct CDR3 sequences; around 60% were counted once. 24% of the sample is held by the ten biggest clonotypes.

The source is a female donor with lung adenocarcinoma. The CD4 and CD8 labels of this study may be unreliable. Material: CD4+ T cells from the center of a lung tumor. This sample's cell subset or site label indicates: tumor center region. The chain couples TRBV27 to TRBJ2-5; the D gene is tentatively TRBD1 or TRBD2, each matching 5 bases. The end of the DNA aligns better with TRBJ2-7, so the J call may be wrong. The nucleotide sequence reads TGTGCCAGCAGTTTAAGGGTTGGGGGTAGCGAGGCCTACGAGCAGTACTTC. The encoded protein is CASSLRVGGSEAYEQYF.